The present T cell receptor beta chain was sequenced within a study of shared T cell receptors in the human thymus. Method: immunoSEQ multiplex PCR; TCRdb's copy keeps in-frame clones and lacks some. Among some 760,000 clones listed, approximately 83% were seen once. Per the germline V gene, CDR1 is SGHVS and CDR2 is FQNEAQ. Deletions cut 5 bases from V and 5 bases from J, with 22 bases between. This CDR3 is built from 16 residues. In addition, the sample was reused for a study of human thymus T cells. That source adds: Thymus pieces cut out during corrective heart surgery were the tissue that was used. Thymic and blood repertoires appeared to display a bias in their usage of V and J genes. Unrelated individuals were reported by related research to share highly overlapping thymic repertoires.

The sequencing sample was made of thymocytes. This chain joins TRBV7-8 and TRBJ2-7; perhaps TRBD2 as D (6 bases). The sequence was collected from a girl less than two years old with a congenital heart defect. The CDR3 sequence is CASSPQIGTLPNEQYF. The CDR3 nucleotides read TGTGCCAGCAGCCCCCAAATAGGGACTCTCCCCAACGAGCAGTACTTC.